The table lists the clone carrying this TCR beta chain with a few counts. Its cognate antigen is unknown. Time point specified: newly diagnosed GD, antithyroid drugs for less than 3 months. Following extraction of RNA from PBMCs, that RNA was used to make the TCR library. The germline V gene has CDR1 SGHTA and CDR2 FQGTGA. V lost 3 bases to trimming and J lost 7 bases, with 9 bases between them. CDR3 size: 13 residues. The data originate from a study of regulatory T cells in long-lasting Graves disease. Through Arm-PCR of CDR3 regions and iRepertoire HTBI primers, TCR beta libraries were built. TCRdb redid the calling of the multiplex PCR reads with MiXCR, one entry per CDR3 protein. Of about 500,000 distinct CDR3 sequences listed, approximately 12% are singletons. Study observations and caveats: Shared public clonotypes totalled a few thousand in persistent patients, compared with about a thousand in new patients. Repertoires from persistent disease leaned toward TRBV28, TRBJ1-2 and TRBJ2-5.

The sample was also reused in another study, on T cells in Graves' hyperthyroidism and ophthalmopathy.

This clonotype was obtained from a woman aged 25 to 39 with Graves disease. This material consisted of peripheral blood mononuclear cells (PBMCs), taken at new diagnosis, from a patient treated with antithyroid drugs. This chain links TRBV7-3 with TRBJ2-2; D is uncertain. CDR3 region: CASSLERVGELFF. The CDR3 coding sequence is TGTGCCAGCAGCTTGGAAAGGGTCGGGGAGCTGTTTTTT.